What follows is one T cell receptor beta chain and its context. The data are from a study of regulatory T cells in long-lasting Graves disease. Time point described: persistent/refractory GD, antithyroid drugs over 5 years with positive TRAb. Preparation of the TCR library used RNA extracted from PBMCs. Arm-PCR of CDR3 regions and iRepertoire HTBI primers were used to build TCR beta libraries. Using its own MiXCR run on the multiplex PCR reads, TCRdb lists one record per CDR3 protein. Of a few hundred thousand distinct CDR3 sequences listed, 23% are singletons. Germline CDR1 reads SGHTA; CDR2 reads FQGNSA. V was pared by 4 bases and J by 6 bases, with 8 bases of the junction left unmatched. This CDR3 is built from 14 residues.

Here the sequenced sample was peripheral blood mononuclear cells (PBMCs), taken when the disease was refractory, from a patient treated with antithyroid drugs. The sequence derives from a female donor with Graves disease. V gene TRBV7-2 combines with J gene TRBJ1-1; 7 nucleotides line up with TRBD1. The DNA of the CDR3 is TGTGCCAGCAGCTCGCACAGGGACAGCCCTGAAGCTTTCTTT. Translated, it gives CASSSHRDSPEAFF.